This T cell receptor beta chain was sequenced in a study of T cells in Graves' hyperthyroidism and ophthalmopathy. As for the study in general: Peripheral blood was taken when the disease was first diagnosed, before any treatment began.

This clonotype was seen ten or more times. The target antigen is unknown. The source material, RNA transcripts, was used to amplify TCR beta CDR3 regions. HTBI primers drove first-round RT-PCR of the TCR CDR3. TCRdb reprocessed the multiplex PCR reads with MiXCR, giving one entry per CDR3 protein. The sample carries around 690,000 distinct CDR3 sequences, roughly 17% recorded once. V lost 5 bases to trimming and J lost 5 bases; unmatched junction nucleotides: 9. Germline CDR1 is SGHVS and CDR2 is FQNEAQ. The CDR3 spans 16 residues. General study results and limits: Before onset, ophthalmopathy was predicted by the model a median about six months earlier.

The J gene is TRBJ2-2, the V gene TRBV7-8, with TRBD2 matching 9 bases. The receptor comes from a man between 50 and 59 years old with Graves' hyperthyroidism. The sample taken for sequencing was blood. The CDR3 loop is CASSVSGLAGTGELFF. CDR3 in DNA: TGTGCCAGCAGCGTATCGGGACTAGCAGGGACCGGGGAGCTGTTTTTT.